The clone carrying this T cell receptor (beta chain) was recorded at least ten times. As yet, its antigen is unknown. Germline CDR1 is SGHTA and CDR2 is FQGNSA. The CDR3 runs 16 residues. Trimming left V 1 base short and J 2 bases short, with 15 bases between. MiXCR, run by TCRdb on the reads, gives a single entry per CDR3 protein. The table has about 130,000 distinct CDR3 sequences, approximately 30% seen once. This record comes from a study of T cell repertoires in cytomegalovirus infection. Study information: CMV epitopes that were recently identified and HLA-C-restricted were used alongside well-studied HLA-B-restricted ones. CMV infection plus the matching HLA type was flagged by public TCR beta signatures. Overall study findings and caveats: Within the response measured ex vivo, HLA-C-restricted CMV-specific TCR beta clonotypes were dominant. Summed frequency of shared TCR beta families picked out CMV carriers who also had the relevant HLA.

The sample consisted of CD8+ T cells from cultured PBMCs, taken from culture after CMV antigen stimulation. The rearrangement uses TRBV7-2 and TRBJ2-7; D gene uncertain. This receptor was obtained from a human donor in good health (CMV status not recorded). Some clones in this sample may be carry-over from other donors' samples. The CDR3 spells CASSLGGARATYEQYF. The CDR3 DNA reads TGTGCCAGCAGCTTAGGAGGAGCTAGAGCTACCTACGAGCAGTACTTC.